The clone carrying this TCR beta chain was detected ten times or more. The antigen remains unidentified. This sample was taken from a study of T-cell reconstitution after alpha-beta-depleted transplantation in children. Study-level points and caveats: TCRbeta diversity was high at day 60 in some patients (a result of surviving recipient T cells and thymic progenitors). Fresh T-cell production supplied most of the T-cell counts and diversity seen one year after transplant. About two months after transplant, alpha-beta T cells reportedly came from several hundred expanded graft clones.

Unique molecular identifiers were used to barcode this TCRbeta library. TCRdb passed the PCR reads through MiXCR, listing each CDR3 protein once. The sample consists of 180,000 or so distinct CDR3 sequences, 6.3% of them appearing once. This CDR3 spans 18 amino acids. J was trimmed by 0 bases and V by 4 bases; bases with no gene match: 8. Here the sequenced sample was PBMCs, taken before TCRalphabeta/CD19-depleted stem cell transplant. The TCR originated in a girl under three years old with combined immunodeficiency, due to receive a stem cell transplant. This chain joins TRBV12-3 or TRBV12-4 and TRBJ2-3, with 12 bases fitting TRBD2. Here the CDR3 reads CASSYLAGGPGSTDTQYF. The CDR3 region has the DNA TGTGCCAGCAGTTACCTAGCGGGAGGGCCCGGGAGCACAGATACGCAGTATTTT.